These 21 T cell receptor beta chains were sequenced from one sample in a study of cytomegalovirus exposure and HLA in healthy donors. The PCR contained 60 Vbeta and 13 Jbeta primers. Repertoires were generated with immunoSEQ multiplex PCR, while TCRdb's copy carries only in-frame clones and drops some. The sample lists some 65,000 clones, around 62% occurring once. What was sequenced was PBMCs. The receptors here all came from a man aged 25 to 40 in good health and CMV-seronegative.

The gene calls are TRBV7-6 and TRBJ2-3; 7 positions match TRBD2. From germline, CDR1 is SGHVS and CDR2 FNYEAQ. The CDR3 is 15 amino acids. Losses at the gene ends were 5 bases for V and 5 bases for J; bases not matched to a gene: 10. This chain's CDR3 is CASSPRGGEGDTQYF. CDR3 in DNA: TGTGCCAGCAGCCCCCGCGGGGGAGAGGGAGATACGCAGTATTTT.

V and J are TRBV14 and TRBJ2-1, with TRBD1 identical over 10 bases. CDR3 length equals 15 residues. Germline assignment: CDR1 SGHDN and CDR2 FVKESK. Unmatched junction bases numbered 5, after V lost 4 bases and J lost 5 bases. This CDR3 is CASSPSGTGDNEQFF. CDR3 sequence (DNA): TGTGCCAGCAGCCCGTCCGGGACAGGGGACAATGAGCAGTTCTTC.

Notes on this clone: At one boundary the junction diverges from the germline segment, which might be a read error. This sequence joins TRBV4-1 and TRBJ1-5; 8 bases agree with TRBD1. This CDR3 spans 14 amino acids. Germline V gives CDR1 MGHRA, CDR2 YSYEKL. In DNA form, the CDR3 reads TGCGCTAGCAGCCATGGACAGGGCAGTCAGCCCCAGCATTTT. It yields the protein CASSHGQGSQPQHF.

The V gene is TRBV4-1, the J gene TRBJ2-7; possibly TRBD1 for D (5 bases). The germline V gene has CDR1 MGHRA and CDR2 YSYEKL. The CDR3 has 14 residues. V lost 4 bases and J lost 0, with 10 bases in between. The CDR3 DNA is TGCGCCAGCAGCCCAGGGCTGGGCTCCTACGAGCAGTACTTC. This translates into CASSPGLGSYEQYF.

The CDR3 DNA reads as TGCGCCAGCAGACGGGGACAGGGCCACGAGCAGTACTTC. Translation gives CASRRGQGHEQYF. The genes are TRBV5-1 and TRBJ2-7; TRBD1 agrees at 9 bases. The CDR3 loop spans 13 amino acids. The germline V gene encodes CDR1 SGHRS and CDR2 YFSETQ. J lost 5 bases, V lost 5 bases, and 5 bases had no gene match.

The chain uses TRBV30 and TRBJ2-1; the match to TRBD2 covers 7 bases. J gave up 4 bases and V 3 bases, and 6 bases lay outside the gene matches. The germline V gene encodes CDR1 GTSNPN and CDR2 SVGIG (reference sequence). CDR3 length: 14 residues. The CDR3 here is CAWSRAGLYNEQFF. The CDR3 coding sequence is TGTGCCTGGAGCCGAGCGGGACTTTACAATGAGCAGTTCTTC. The full variable domain, completed using reference TRBV30 and TRBJ2-1, is SQTIHQWPATLVQPVGSPLSLECTVEGTSNPNLYWYRQAAGRGLQLLFYSVGIGQISSEVPQNLSASRPQDRQFILSSKKLLLSDSGFYLCAWSRAGLYNEQFFGPGTRLTVL.

The chain is built from TRBV6-5 and TRBJ1-5; a weak D match, TRBD1 (5 bases). The CDR3 is 14 residues long. V shed 0 bases and J shed 7 bases, with 10 bases lying between them. Germline CDR1 reads MNHEY; CDR2 reads SVGAGI. In DNA, the CDR3 is TGTGCCAGCAGTTACTCTCCAGGGCTACAGCCCCAGCATTTT. It codes for CASSYSPGLQPQHF.

CDR3 coding DNA: TGTGCCAGCAGCCCCCGACAGAACCACGAGCAGTACTTC. It specifies CASSPRQNHEQYF. This chain joins TRBV11-2 and TRBJ2-7; weak D call: TRBD1 (5 bases). The CDR3 consists of 13 residues. Germline V gene lookup returns CDR1 SGHAT and CDR2 FQNNGV. The V end was cut by 5 bases, the J end by 5 bases, with 13 bases between.

The chain employs TRBV27 and TRBJ2-1; 7 bases are a match to TRBD1. Germline CDR1 is MNHEY and CDR2 is SMNVEV (reference sequence). The CDR3 extends over 14 amino acids. Trimming at V came to 3 bases and at J to 8 bases, leaving 7 bases not matched to a gene. CDR3 residues: CASSFDRAADEQFF. Here the CDR3 DNA reads TGTGCCAGCAGTTTCGACAGGGCCGCGGATGAGCAGTTCTTC.

This clone was counted a single time. The chain links TRBV14 to TRBJ2-1; 8 nucleotides match TRBD2. Germline values: CDR1 SGHDN, CDR2 FVKESK. V trimming: 1 base; J trimming: 1 base; junction bases outside the gene matches: 3. The CDR3 consists of 16 residues. The CDR3 DNA reads TGTGCCAGCAGCCAAGGACTAGCGCCATCCTACAATGAGCAGTTCTTC. The encoded protein is CASSQGLAPSYNEQFF. Full variable domain (rest looked up from reference TRBV14 and TRBJ2-1): EAGVTQFPSHSVIEKGQTVTLRCDPISGHDNLYWYRRVMGKEIKFLLHFVKESKQDESGMPNNRFLAERTGGTYSTLKVQPAELEDSGVYFCASSQGLAPSYNEQFFGPGTRLTVL.

This CDR3 reads CASSLVSQYGYTF. The CDR3 DNA reads TGTGCCAGCAGCTTAGTATCCCAGTATGGCTACACCTTC. This sequence joins TRBV7-8 and TRBJ1-2; no definite D call. Germline V CDR1 and CDR2: SGHVS, FQNEAQ. V shed 1 base and J shed 5 bases, with 8 bases lying between them. CDR3 length: 13 amino acids.

The gene calls are TRBV18 and TRBJ1-1; 7 nucleotides agree with TRBD1. V dropped 3 bases and J dropped 0; count of bases not matched to a gene: 7. From germline, CDR1 is KGHSH and CDR2 LQKENI. The CDR3 consists of 16 residues. CDR3 DNA: TGTGCCAGCTCACCGAGACACGGGACAGTGAACACTGAAGCTTTCTTT. As protein: CASSPRHGTVNTEAFF.

This chain joins TRBV2 and TRBJ2-2; 9 bases line up with TRBD2. This CDR3 is built from 14 residues. CDR1 and CDR2 from the germline V gene are SNHLY and FYNNEI. V trimming: 10 bases; J trimming: 4 bases; junction bases outside the gene matches: 7. The CDR3 DNA is TGTGCCACCTCAGAGGGACTAGCCACCGGGGAGCTGTTTTTT. The encoded protein is CATSEGLATGELFF.

In this sample, this clone turned up once. The rearrangement links TRBV29-1 to TRBJ1-2; tentative D call: TRBD1 (5 bases). Trimming pared 6 bases from V and 3 bases from J, leaving 11 bases between. This CDR3 comprises 12 residues. In germline, CDR1 is SQVTM, CDR2 ANQGSEA. The CDR3 sequence: CSVLDNDYGYTF. In nucleotides, the CDR3 is TGCAGCGTCTTGGACAATGACTATGGCTACACCTTC.

This clone was seen only a few times. The rearrangement uses TRBV4-1 and TRBJ2-2; 9 bases fit TRBD1. This CDR3 spans 17 amino acids. The V gene's germline CDR1 is MGHRA and CDR2 YSYEKL. The J segment lost 6 bases and the V segment lost 4 bases, leaving 12 bases of the junction unmatched. The CDR3 protein is CASSPRRGQGIAGELFF. The CDR3 DNA reads as TGCGCCAGCAGCCCGCGGAGGGGACAGGGCATCGCCGGGGAGCTGTTTTTT.

This chain links TRBV23-1 with TRBJ1-1; 9 positions agree with TRBD1. TRBV23-1 is recorded as an ORF, its role being uncertain. This CDR3 has 19 amino acids. The V and J ends lost 0 bases and 1 base, in that order; junction bases with no gene match: 12. In DNA, the CDR3 is TGCGCCAGCAGTCAATCAGGGACAGGGTATTCGTGGAGGAACACTGAAGCTTTCTTT. Translated: CASSQSGTGYSWRNTEAFF.

The V and J genes are TRBV7-2 and TRBJ2-5; 8 bases are shared with TRBD2. The CDR3 is made up of 15 amino acids. The germline V gene encodes CDR1 SGHTA and CDR2 FQGNSA. With V trimmed by 3 bases and J by 2 bases, 5 bases remained unmatched. CDR3 region: CASSLAGTSQETQYF. CDR3 sequence (DNA): TGTGCCAGCAGCTTGGCCGGGACTAGTCAAGAGACCCAGTACTTC.

The chain recombines TRBV6-5 with TRBJ1-6, with 8 bases identical to TRBD1. The V and J ends lost 2 bases and 9 bases, in that order; junction bases with no gene match: 6. Germline CDR1 is MNHEY and CDR2 is SVGAGI. There are 15 residues in the CDR3. CDR3 coding DNA: TGTGCCAGCAGTTACGACAGGGGAATCGGTTCACCCCTCCACTTT. Translated, it gives CASSYDRGIGSPLHF.

The CDR3 here is CASTYGETEAFF. The CDR3 DNA sequence: TGTGCCAGTACGTACGGTGAGACTGAAGCTTTCTTT. The chain joins TRBV19 to TRBJ1-1; D not resolved. From germline, CDR1 is LNHDA and CDR2 SQIVND (reference sequence). This CDR3 comprises 12 residues. The germline V and J ends were trimmed by 7 bases and 5 bases, with 11 bases remaining between them.

This clone was recorded only once. The V call is TRBV5-6, the J call TRBJ2-1; maybe TRBD1 (5 bases). V lost 6 bases and J 6 bases, leaving 13 bases between the germline ends. Germline lookup yields CDR1 SGHDT and CDR2 YYEEEE. This CDR3 contains 13 residues. CDR3 coding DNA: TGTGCCAGCACCGCAGACAGTGGCAATGAGCAGTTCTTC. Translated: CASTADSGNEQFF. The full variable domain, rest sourced from reference TRBV5-6 and TRBJ2-1, is DAGVTQSPTHLIKTRGQQVTLRCSPKSGHDTVSWYQQALGQGPQFIFQYYEEEERQRGNFPDRFSGHQFPNYSSELNVNALLLGDSALYLCASTADSGNEQFFGPGTRLTVL.

The rearrangement links TRBV7-6 to TRBJ1-5; TRBD1 agrees at 8 bases. V shed 5 bases and J 0 bases; nucleotides not matched to a gene: 3. CDR1 is SGHVS and CDR2 is FNYEAQ in the germline V gene. The CDR3 has 15 residues. CDR3 DNA sequence: TGTGCCAGCAGCCAGACAGGGGATAGCAATCAGCCCCAGCATTTT. Translating it yields CASSQTGDSNQPQHF.